The rows below give T cell receptor beta chains drawn from one sample of a study of Ad26.COV2.S vaccination and SARS-CoV-2 variants. Produced via immunoSEQ multiplex PCR; TCRdb's table is partial and in-frame only. The sample lists hundreds of thousands of clones; 92% were seen once. The sequencing here drew on peripheral blood, taken in a trial of Ad26.COV2.S vaccine versus placebo. Receptors were obtained from a person aged 18-65 years who received the Ad26.COV2.S COVID-19 vaccine or a placebo. The CDR3 runs from the conserved cysteine through the conserved F or W. The D gene is left open where the match is weak.

j_call	d_call	v_call	cdr3_length	cdr3_aa
TRBJ2-5	TRBD1	TRBV12-5	13	CASGKTGGETQYF
TRBJ1-1	TRBD1	TRBV30	15	CAWSDPTGGWTEAFF
TRBJ1-1	-	TRBV6-6	13	CASSPVLNTEAFF
TRBJ2-1	-	TRBV30	13	CAWDDSSYNEQFF
TRBJ1-5	-	TRBV6-5	14	CASNGFTESQPQHF
TRBJ2-3	TRBD2	TRBV6-1	17	CASSEVGSGGPQDTQYF
TRBJ2-5	TRBD2	TRBV2	16	CASSEGLAGEQETQYF
TRBJ2-7	TRBD2	TRBV4-3	15	CASSPGTSGGYEQYF
TRBJ1-5	-	TRBV7-2	19	CASSSRQAQNSYSNQPQHF
TRBJ2-3	TRBD2	TRBV10-2	15	CAIRLAGGSTDTQYF
TRBJ2-5	TRBD2	TRBV4-1	16	CASSQGFGGAELTQYF
TRBJ2-1	TRBD2	TRBV6-2/TRBV6-3	16	CASSYLLAGGLNEQFF
TRBJ2-5	-	TRBV6-5	15	CASSYSKQTQETQYF
TRBJ2-1	TRBD1	TRBV10-3	16	CAISESGGTPYNEQFF
TRBJ2-7	TRBD1	TRBV25-1	15	CASSDWTGGLDEQYF
TRBJ1-1	-	TRBV18	15	CASSPIGSGNTEAFF
TRBJ2-2	-	TRBV4-3	13	CASSPFGTGELFF
TRBJ1-1	-	TRBV2	14	CASRRTETNTEAFF
TRBJ2-3	TRBD2	TRBV5-1	16	CASSFLPGLASDTQYF
TRBJ2-2	-	TRBV18	14	CASSPPSNTGELFF
TRBJ2-3	-	TRBV7-6	12	CASSLATDTQYF
TRBJ2-7	-	TRBV21-1	17	CASSKGLAGDSLYEQYF
TRBJ1-2	-	TRBV27	17	CASSFDLVSALRGGYTF
TRBJ2-7	-	TRBV6-2/TRBV6-3	16	CASSYGGPGPPYEQYF
TRBJ1-1	-	TRBV6-5	14	CASSYGHLNTEAFF
TRBJ2-3	TRBD1	TRBV10-1	16	CASSEWGQGLTDTQYF
TRBJ1-1	-	TRBV4-1	14	CASTDGQKNTEAFF
TRBJ2-2	TRBD2	TRBV5-4	13	CASSVLATGELFF
TRBJ2-1	-	TRBV11-2	12	CASSYGVNEQFF
TRBJ2-7	-	TRBV15	16	CATSRTRRGGSYEQYF
TRBJ2-3	-	TRBV5-4	13	CASGRAGTDTQYF
TRBJ1-1	-	TRBV6-1	15	CASRQYYRENTEAFF
TRBJ2-3	-	TRBV3-1/TRBV3-2	11	CASSQSDTQYF
TRBJ2-7	TRBD2	TRBV3-1/TRBV3-2	15	CASSPLGTSDYEQYF
TRBJ1-2	-	TRBV5-4	14	CASSLDRNNYGYTF
TRBJ1-4	TRBD1	TRBV19	17	CASKETGQFATNEKLFF
TRBJ2-3	-	TRBV27	14	CASSLTVSTDTQYF
TRBJ2-3	-	TRBV11-3	14	CASSSLDRRDTQYF
TRBJ2-6	-	TRBV6-2/TRBV6-3	17	CASSYPLWSSGANVLTF
TRBJ2-5	-	TRBV7-6	13	CASSADSWETQYF
TRBJ1-2	-	TRBV29-1	10	CSVEDIGYTF
TRBJ1-1	-	TRBV18	12	CASSEMNTEAFF
TRBJ1-4	TRBD1	TRBV2	16	CASRRTGGGGNEKLFF
TRBJ1-3	-	TRBV9	16	CASSVEPGMGGNTIYF
TRBJ2-6	TRBD1	TRBV4-3	18	CASSQDLAGGGGANVLTF
TRBJ2-1	-	TRBV7-9	13	CASSVAERNEQFF
TRBJ2-2	TRBD1	TRBV6-5	14	CASNPGGNTGELFF
TRBJ2-3	-	TRBV2	13	CASSNTHTDTQYF
TRBJ1-2	TRBD1	TRBV2	14	CASRPDRPGYGYTF
TRBJ2-7	TRBD2	TRBV7-8	17	CASSLERLAGASYEQYF
TRBJ1-4	-	TRBV15	13	CATSAQRYLKLFF